The source of this T cell receptor (beta chain) is a study of blood T cells in healthy people across ages. Study-wide points: It was not possible, with unsorted PBMCs, to conclusively compare naive and antigen-experienced cells. It was the long-lived donors that had more naive CD4+ cells and higher diversity than aged donors.

Donation came from healthy Caucasian individuals in Russia who were aged roughly 6 to 95. To note about this clonotype: Its cognate antigen is unknown.

This CDR3 comprises 12 residues. The germline V gene has CDR1 MNHNY and CDR2 SVGAGI (reference sequence). V was cut by 2 bases and J by 10 bases, with 6 bases left in between. Primed by a sample-barcoded 5' primer and a J-beta primer mix, a second PCR proceeded for about 6 to 11 cycles. Researchers report that each sample yielded at least 3 million CDR3-containing paired-end reads. TCRdb re-called the 5' RACE reads through MiXCR, storing one row per CDR3 protein. The sample yields approximately 680,000 distinct CDR3 sequences, less than 40% seen once. The sequence derives from a woman aged 80 or older in good health. The sample consisted of blood. The genes are TRBV6-6 and TRBJ1-6; D ambiguous. For the CDR3, the DNA is TGTGCCAGCAGTTACGGGGAGTCACCCCTCCACTTT. It codes for CASSYGESPLHF.